Listed below are T cell receptor beta chains from one sample, sequenced in a study of identical twins. MiXCR was run by TCRdb on the 5' RACE reads, yielding one entry per CDR3 protein. In the table there are under 250,000 distinct CDR3 sequences, 6% to 8.5% of which are singletons. A further study also used this sample, focusing on yellow fever vaccine responses in identical twins.

The sample was CD8+ T cells sorted from blood. Receptors originate from a woman aged 18-35 years in good health. Both conserved end residues are part of each CDR3. The order of the fields is CDR3 DNA, CDR3 protein, clone size, V gene, J gene, D gene, CDR3 length. D genes are given only for firm matches. Clone size is stated in some rows and not others, as once, few, many or a class when expanded.

TGCAGCGTTGATACAGCCCGGGTCATGAACACTGAAGCTTTCTTT	CSVDTARVMNTEAFF	many	TRBV29-1	TRBJ1-1	.	15
TGTGCCAGCGAACCGGGACTTTACAATGAGCAGTTCTTC	CASEPGLYNEQFF	few	TRBV25-1	TRBJ2-1	.	13
TGTGCCAGCCGCGTATTGGGACTTGGTGGGGATACGCAGTATTTT	CASRVLGLGGDTQYF	many	TRBV11-2	TRBJ2-3	.	15
TGCAGTGCTAGAGACCAACCGAAACGGCATAGCATGTATACGCAGTATTTT	CSARDQPKRHSMYTQYF	many	TRBV20-1	TRBJ2-3	.	17
TGCAGCGTTGAACACCGCTCCTATGGCTACACCTTC	CSVEHRSYGYTF	.	TRBV29-1	TRBJ1-2	.	12
TGTGCCAGCAGCTCCGCCGACAGAATGAACACTGAAGCTTTCTTT	CASSSADRMNTEAFF	.	TRBV7-8	TRBJ1-1	.	15
TGTGCCAGCGCTGGAGGACAGGGATCGGAACTGTTTTTT	CASAGGQGSELFF	.	TRBV6-1	TRBJ1-4	TRBD1	13
TGTGCCAGCAGCCAGGAGACAGGGCCGACGATGCGGGCGTATGGCTACACCTTC	CASSQETGPTMRAYGYTF	.	TRBV4-2	TRBJ1-2	TRBD1	18
TGTGCCATCCAGGACGGAGGCGGCGGCTACACCTTC	CAIQDGGGGYTF	few	TRBV10-3	TRBJ1-2	.	12
TGTGCCAGCAGCCAAGATCTGATAGCGGGGGTCACAGATACGCAGTATTTT	CASSQDLIAGVTDTQYF	many	TRBV3-1	TRBJ2-3	TRBD2	17
TGCGCCAGCAGAGGACTAGCGGGACTATATGAGCAGTTCTTC	CASRGLAGLYEQFF	few	TRBV4-1	TRBJ2-1	TRBD2	14